This T cell receptor beta chain originates from a study of regulatory T cells in long-lasting Graves disease. The authors built TCR beta libraries using iRepertoire HTBI primers and Arm-PCR of CDR3 regions. TCRdb recomputed calls from the multiplex PCR reads with MiXCR, one row per CDR3 protein. The table records approximately 500,000 distinct CDR3 sequences, roughly a fifth of them present only once. The CDR3 is 16 amino acids. V was clipped by 3 bases and J by 2 bases; unmatched bases: 7. Specified time point: persistent/refractory GD, antithyroid drugs over 5 years with positive TRAb. Extracted PBMC RNA gave rise to the TCR library. Study-wide results and caveats: Among samples with persistent disease, TRBV28, TRBJ1-2 and TRBJ2-5 were favored. A reduction in accuracy may have resulted from the small sample size. Persistent-disease Graves' patients showed less TCR diversity than new cases.

This clonotype was detected only a few times. The antigen is unknown. The chain is built from TRBV12-3 or TRBV12-4 and TRBJ1-3; 7 bases fit TRBD1. The sequencing here drew on peripheral blood mononuclear cells (PBMCs), taken when the disease was refractory, from a patient treated with antithyroid drugs. The sequence was obtained from a female donor with Graves disease. The CDR3 spells CASSLGRQGPGNTIYF. As DNA, the CDR3 is TGTGCCAGCAGTTTGGGGAGACAGGGACCTGGAAACACCATATATTTT.